Sequencing of this T cell receptor beta chain was carried out in a study of T-cell memory formation after mild COVID-19. Study-level information: TCR clusters were mostly donor specific.

CDR1 SGHTA and CDR2 FQGNSA come from the germline V gene. This CDR3 contains 12 residues. V gave up 1 base and J gave up 12 bases, with 10 bases separating them. Notes on this clonotype: Its target is unknown.

Via MiXCR, TCRdb re-called the 5' RACE reads, giving one row per CDR3 protein. Of around 300,000 distinct CDR3 sequences in the sample, 7% to 10% are singletons; the top ten hold 20% to 25%. Points from the study as a whole: Memory sampled before infection contained some responding clones, suggesting cross-reactive memory joined. Contracting clones localized mainly to CM and EM when CD4+ and mainly to EMRA when CD8+. Clones from the second wave (peaking day 37) had unconfirmed SARS-CoV-2 specificity.

Material: PBMCs or a T cell subset sorted from them (not recorded which). The receptor was isolated from a man younger than 35 who had mild COVID-19 (a few samples of this study predate the infection). Cell type and time point are not known. The chain couples TRBV7-2 to TRBJ2-1; D may be TRBD1 (5 bases). DNA of the CDR3: TGTGCCAGCAGCTTAGAGCAGGGCAGGCAGTTCTTC. Its protein product is CASSLEQGRQFF.